This TCR beta chain was captured in a study of blood T cell repertoires in COVID-19. How the authors handled the data: Estimated nucleated cell counts came from reference gene primer amplification. TCRdb keeps only in-frame clones here, not all; method: immunoSEQ multiplex PCR. The V and J calls and the clone size are those of that table, but D and trimming were determined from the DNA. The profile covers about 37,000 clones, with around 90% appearing a single time and 4.5% to 7% taken by the ten largest. The CDR3 is 14 amino acids. Trimming cost V 6 bases and J 0 bases, with 12 bases left between them. CDR1 is LGHNT and CDR2 is FRNRAP in the germline V gene.

The clonotype was recovered from a woman of 80 years or more with acute or convalescent COVID-19. The J gene is TRBJ2-7, the V gene TRBV12-5; D may be TRBD1 (5 bases). The sample consisted of peripheral blood. The CDR3 DNA reads TGTGCTAGTGGCAAGGGGCCGACCTCCTACGAGCAGTACTTC. Translating gives CASGKGPTSYEQYF.